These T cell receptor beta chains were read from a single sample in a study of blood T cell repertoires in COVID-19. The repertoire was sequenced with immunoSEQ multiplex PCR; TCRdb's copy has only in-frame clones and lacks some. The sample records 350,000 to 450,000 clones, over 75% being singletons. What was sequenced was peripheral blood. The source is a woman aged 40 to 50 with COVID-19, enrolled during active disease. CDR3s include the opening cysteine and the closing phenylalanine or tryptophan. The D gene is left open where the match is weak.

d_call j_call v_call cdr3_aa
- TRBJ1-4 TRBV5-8 CASSLGAAANEKLFF
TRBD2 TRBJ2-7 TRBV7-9 CASSPDILAVSYEQYF
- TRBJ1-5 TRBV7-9 CASSITGSNQPQHF
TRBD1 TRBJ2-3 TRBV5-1 CASSPYRGKASTDTQYF
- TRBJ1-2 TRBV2 CASLESLGAYGGYTF
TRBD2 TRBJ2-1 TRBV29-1 CSVVPPGSGRATEQFF
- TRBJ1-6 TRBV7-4 CASRRGTPLHF
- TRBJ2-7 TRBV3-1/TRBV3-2 CASSPGLPGEEQYF
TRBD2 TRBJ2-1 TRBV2 CASKTSGYYNEQFF
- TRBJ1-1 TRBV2 CASSDIWQGTAFF